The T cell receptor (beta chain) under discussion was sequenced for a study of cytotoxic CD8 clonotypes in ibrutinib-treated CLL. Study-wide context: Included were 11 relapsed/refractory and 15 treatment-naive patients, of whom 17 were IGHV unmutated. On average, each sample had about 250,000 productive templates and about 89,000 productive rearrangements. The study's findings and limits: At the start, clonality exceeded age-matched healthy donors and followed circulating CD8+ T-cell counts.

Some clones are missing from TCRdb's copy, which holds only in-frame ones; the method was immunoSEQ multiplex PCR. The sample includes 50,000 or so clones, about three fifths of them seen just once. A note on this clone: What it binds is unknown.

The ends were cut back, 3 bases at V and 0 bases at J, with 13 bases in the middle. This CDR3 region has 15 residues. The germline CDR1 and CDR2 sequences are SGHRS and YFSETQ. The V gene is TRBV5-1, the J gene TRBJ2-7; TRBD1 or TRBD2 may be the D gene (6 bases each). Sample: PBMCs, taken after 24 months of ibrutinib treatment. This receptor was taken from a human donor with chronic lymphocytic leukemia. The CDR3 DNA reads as TGCGCCAGCAGCTGGGGGGCCGGGACCTCCTACGAGCAGTACTTC. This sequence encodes CASSWGAGTSYEQYF.